This passage covers 21 T cell receptor beta chains from one sample sequenced in a study of blood T cell repertoires in COVID-19. Assay: immunoSEQ multiplex PCR; the TCRdb copy retains only in-frame clones and omits some. The sample has approximately 310,000 clones; 85% are singletons. The sample comprised PBMCs or T cells enriched from blood (not recorded which). The receptors were sampled from a young woman who had been exposed to COVID-19.

The chain joins TRBV19 to TRBJ2-2; D ambiguous. Trimming took 5 bases from V and 7 from J, leaving 14 bases between them. Germline CDR1 is LNHDA and CDR2 is SQIVND (reference sequence). This CDR3 comprises 14 residues. The CDR3 DNA reads as TGTGCCAGTAGTTTCCGGTTGCGGATCGGGGAGCTGTTTTTT. Encoded protein: CASSFRLRIGELFF.

For this clone: Additional DNA sequences in this sample encode the identical CDR3. The chain is built from TRBV13 and TRBJ2-5; no clear D gene. V was shortened by 5 bases and J by 2 bases, with 3 bases between the two germline ends. CDR1 and CDR2 (germline): PRHDT, FYEKMQ (reference sequence). The CDR3 has 11 residues. CDR3 protein: CASSLQETQYF. The CDR3 nucleotides read TGTGCCAGCAGCCTACAAGAGACCCAGTACTTC.

The chain has TRBV5-1 and TRBJ1-3; a weak D match, TRBD1 (6 bases). Trimming shortened V by 0 bases and J by 4 bases, and 11 bases separated the two germline ends. Looked up from germline, CDR1 is SGHRS and CDR2 is YFSETQ. The length of the CDR3 is 15 residues. CDR3 sequence: CASSLAGVEGNTIYF. CDR3 sequence (DNA): TGCGCCAGCAGCTTGGCAGGGGTGGAAGGAAACACCATATATTTT.

The chain uses TRBV27 and TRBJ2-1; 8 bases are shared with TRBD1. With V trimmed by 4 bases and J by 3 bases, 5 bases remained unmatched. Germline lookup yields CDR1 MNHEY and CDR2 SMNVEV (reference sequence). The CDR3 is 15 amino acids. The CDR3 bases are TGTGCCAGCAGTTCCCAGGGGGCAGACTACAATGAGCAGTTCTTC. It specifies CASSSQGADYNEQFF.

The chain uses TRBV4-2 and TRBJ1-2; tentative D call: TRBD1 (5 bases). V lost 0 bases, J lost 8 bases, and 16 bases lay in between. This CDR3 has 15 residues. Germline V gene sequence: CDR1 LGHNA, CDR2 YNFKEQ. CDR3 in DNA: TGTGCCAGCAGCCAAGAATTAAGCAGGGCGAAAGGCTACACCTTC. Its translation is CASSQELSRAKGYTF.

This rearrangement joins TRBV4-2 to TRBJ1-2; D perhaps matches TRBD1 (5 bases). V was pared by 0 bases and J by 0 bases, with 8 bases between. Germline CDR1 reads LGHNA; CDR2 reads YNFKEQ. The CDR3 runs 15 residues. This CDR3 is CASSQDSGSNYGYTF. The CDR3 DNA reads as TGTGCCAGCAGCCAAGATTCAGGGTCTAACTATGGCTACACCTTC.

This clone was detected once. The chain has TRBV5-4 and TRBJ2-5, with 7 bases fitting TRBD2. CDR1 SGHNT and CDR2 YYREEE come from the germline V gene (reference sequence). The V gene end was trimmed by 4 bases and the J gene end by 2 bases; junction bases not matched to a gene: 5. The length of the CDR3 is 14 residues. This chain's CDR3 is CASSPGGLQETQYF. The CDR3 DNA is TGTGCCAGCAGCCCGGGGGGACTTCAAGAGACCCAGTACTTC.

The V call is TRBV28, the J call TRBJ1-5; 7 bases align to TRBD1. The ends lost 3 bases at V and 7 bases at J; junction bases unmatched: 3. The CDR3 totals 13 residues. Germline lookup yields CDR1 MDHEN and CDR2 SYDVKM. The CDR3 here is CASSLDRLQPQHF. For the CDR3, the DNA is TGTGCCAGCAGTTTGGACAGGCTGCAGCCCCAGCATTTT.

The chain couples TRBV3-1 (or the pseudogene TRBV3-2) to TRBJ2-3; 9 bases line up with TRBD1. V dropped 6 bases and J dropped 6; count of bases not matched to a gene: 10. Germline V CDR1 and CDR2: LGHDT, YNNKEL (reference sequence). The length of the CDR3 is 15 residues. The DNA for the CDR3 is TGTGCCAGCAGTCCAAAAACAGGGGGCGCGGATACGCAGTATTTT. This encodes CASSPKTGGADTQYF.

J is TRBJ2-1 and V is TRBV19; 7 nucleotides align to TRBD1. With V trimmed by 5 bases and J by 8 bases, 6 bases remained unmatched. Germline V CDR1 and CDR2: LNHDA, SQIVND (reference sequence). The CDR3 consists of 13 residues. The DNA for the CDR3 is TGTGCCAGTAGTCTCAGGGGGAAGCATGAGCAGTTCTTC. This encodes CASSLRGKHEQFF.

This chain joins TRBV5-4 and TRBJ1-4; TRBD1 matches 9 bases. Germline CDR1 reads SGHNT; CDR2 reads YYREEE (reference sequence). The CDR3 consists of 14 residues. V was pared by 3 bases and J by 6 bases, with 3 bases of the junction left unmatched. CDR3 region: CASSYRDRDEKLFF. DNA for the CDR3: TGTGCCAGCAGCTACCGGGACAGGGATGAAAAACTGTTTTTT.

This clone appeared many times. V usage is TRBV19 and J usage is TRBJ2-7, with D uncertain. Germline V lookup: CDR1 LNHDA, CDR2 SQIVND (reference sequence). Between the trimmed V and J ends, which lost 1 base and 0 bases, there was a span of 10 bases. The CDR3 has 15 residues. For the CDR3, the DNA is TGTGCCAGTAGTATAGGACCGGGTTCCTCCTACGAGCAGTACTTC. It codes for CASSIGPGSSYEQYF.

The chain joins TRBV5-4 to TRBJ2-5; 8 nucleotides align to TRBD2. Germline V gives CDR1 SGHNT, CDR2 YYREEE (reference sequence). V dropped 4 bases and J dropped 3; count of bases not matched to a gene: 2. The CDR3 consists of 13 residues. The CDR3 sequence is CASSRAGEETQYF. The CDR3 DNA follows: TGTGCCAGCAGCCGAGCGGGGGAAGAGACCCAGTACTTC.

The gene calls are TRBV7-9 and TRBJ1-4, with 7 bases aligning to TRBD1. The V gene's germline CDR1 is SEHNR and CDR2 FQNEAQ (reference sequence). V trimming: 5 bases; J trimming: 7 bases; junction bases outside the gene matches: 10. This CDR3 contains 15 residues. CDR3 in DNA: TGTGCCAGCAGCCCCGGTGACAGGGTCCCTGAAAAACTGTTTTTT. Amino acids: CASSPGDRVPEKLFF. Combining the CDR3 with reference TRBV7-9 and TRBJ1-4 gives the whole variable domain DTGVSQNPRHKITKRGQNVTFRCDPISEHNRLYWYRQTLGQGPEFLTYFQNEAQLEKSRLLSDRFSAERPKGSFSTLEIQRTEQGDSAMYLCASSPGDRVPEKLFFGSGTQLSVL.

This clone was observed a single time. CDR3 in DNA: TGTGCCAGCAGTCTTAGCGGGATCACCTACGAGCAGTACTTC. Amino acid sequence: CASSLSGITYEQYF. The V and J genes are TRBV6-2 or TRBV6-3 and TRBJ2-7; 8 bases map to TRBD2. This CDR3 has 14 residues. The V and J ends lost 5 bases and 2 bases, in that order; junction bases with no gene match: 5. CDR1 is MNHEY and CDR2 is SVGEGT in the germline V gene.

This clone has a count of ten or more. This chain uses TRBV6-4 with TRBJ2-1, with D maybe TRBD1 (6 bases). Trimming stripped 9 bases from V and 1 base from J, with 19 bases between. Germline V CDR1 and CDR2: MRHNA, SNTAGT. The CDR3 consists of 16 residues. This chain's CDR3 is CASSRELGGSYNEQFF. The CDR3 bases are TGTGCCAGTAGTCGGGAATTAGGGGGTTCCTACAATGAGCAGTTCTTC.

This clone showed up just a few times. The chain has TRBV7-6 and TRBJ1-5; 7 bases are shared with TRBD1. The J segment lost 7 bases and the V segment lost 8 bases, leaving 8 bases of the junction unmatched. Germline CDR1 SGHVS, CDR2 FNYEAQ. The CDR3 runs 13 residues. Written as DNA, the CDR3 is TGTGCCAGCGCGGCCTCAGGGGGACAGCCCCAGCATTTT. It yields the protein CASAASGGQPQHF.

The chain carries TRBV27 and TRBJ1-6, with D unresolved. The V and J ends lost 6 bases and 0 bases respectively, with 12 bases between them. This CDR3 comprises 16 residues. Germline CDR1 MNHEY, CDR2 SMNVEV (reference sequence). This chain's CDR3 is CASRLPGSSYNSPLHF. The DNA for the CDR3 is TGTGCCAGCAGACTCCCTGGGAGCTCCTATAATTCACCCCTCCACTTT.

In regard to this clone: Additional DNA sequences in this sample encode the identical CDR3. This chain links TRBV27 with TRBJ2-7; no firm D call. There are 13 residues in the CDR3. From germline, CDR1 is MNHEY and CDR2 SMNVEV (reference sequence). The germline V and J ends were trimmed by 6 bases and 1 base, with 10 bases remaining between them. The CDR3 region is CASSPAGSYEQYF. As DNA, the CDR3 is TGTGCCAGCAGCCCCGCCGGGTCCTACGAGCAGTACTTC.

The V gene is TRBV5-1, the J gene TRBJ2-7; 9 bases line up with TRBD2. This CDR3 has 15 residues. CDR1 and CDR2 (germline): SGHRS, YFSETQ. The V gene end was trimmed by 5 bases and the J gene end by 0 bases; junction bases not matched to a gene: 6. The CDR3 is CASRTAGGFSYEQYF. Here the CDR3 DNA reads TGCGCCAGCAGAACCGCGGGGGGGTTCTCCTACGAGCAGTACTTC.

With regard to this clone: Other DNA sequences in the same sample also yield this CDR3. The rearrangement links TRBV28 to TRBJ2-7; D remains unclear. Trimming stripped 6 bases from V and 2 bases from J, with 5 bases between. CDR3 length: 11 residues. Germline values: CDR1 MDHEN, CDR2 SYDVKM. The CDR3 is CASSPAYEQYF. The CDR3 DNA follows: TGTGCCAGCAGCCCCGCCTACGAGCAGTACTTC.